This T cell receptor beta chain emerged from a study of T cell changes during pregnancy in multiple sclerosis. V gave up 7 bases and J gave up 4 bases, with 7 bases separating them. Germline CDR1 reads SNHLY; CDR2 reads FYNNEI. The CDR3 is 11 amino acids. Measured with immunoSEQ multiplex PCR; TCRdb has only the in-frame clones, and not every one. The profile shows 70,000 to 95,000 clones, 80% to 95% of them singletons. The receptor comes from a female donor with multiple sclerosis, enrolled in a pregnancy study. The chain recombines TRBV2 with TRBJ1-2; D uncertain. Sample: peripheral blood, taken in the first trimester of pregnancy. CDR3 coding DNA: TGTGCCAGCACTTACAGCTATGGCTACACCTTC. The encoded protein is CASTYSYGYTF. Full variable domain (remainder filled in from reference TRBV2 and TRBJ1-2): EPEVTQTPSHQVTQMGQEVILRCVPISNHLYFYWYRQILGQKVEFLVSFYNNEISEKSEIFDDQFSVERPDGSNFTLKIRSTKLEDSAMYFCASTYSYGYTFGSGTRLTVV.